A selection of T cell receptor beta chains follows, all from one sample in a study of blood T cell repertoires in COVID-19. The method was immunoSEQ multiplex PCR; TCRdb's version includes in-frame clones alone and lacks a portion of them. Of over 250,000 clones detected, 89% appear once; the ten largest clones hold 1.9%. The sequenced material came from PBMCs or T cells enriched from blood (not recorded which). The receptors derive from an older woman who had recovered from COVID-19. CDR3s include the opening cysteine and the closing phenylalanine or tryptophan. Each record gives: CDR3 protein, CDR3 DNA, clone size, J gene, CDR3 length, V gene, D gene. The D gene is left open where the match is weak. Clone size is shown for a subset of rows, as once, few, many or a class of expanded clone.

CDR3aa: CASSLTGRTEAFF
CDR3nt: TGTGCCAGCAGTTTAACAGGGCGCACTGAAGCTTTCTTT
abundance: .
j_gene: TRBJ1-1
len: 13
v_gene: TRBV12-3/TRBV12-4
d_gene: .

CDR3aa: CASGQYDRGGFVKNIQYF
CDR3nt: TGTGCCAGCGGCCAATATGACAGGGGGGGCTTTGTCAAAAACATTCAGTACTTC
abundance: .
j_gene: TRBJ2-4
len: 18
v_gene: TRBV7-9
d_gene: TRBD1

CDR3aa: CASSLEGLVGHEQFF
CDR3nt: TGTGCCAGCAGTTTGGAGGGACTAGTAGGTCATGAGCAGTTCTTC
abundance: .
j_gene: TRBJ2-1
len: 15
v_gene: TRBV27
d_gene: TRBD2

CDR3aa: CASSEGGRPFNQPQHF
CDR3nt: TGTGCCAGCAGTGAAGGGGGCAGACCCTTCAATCAGCCCCAGCATTTT
abundance: once
j_gene: TRBJ1-5
len: 16
v_gene: TRBV2
d_gene: .

CDR3aa: CASSYLGTGNGNTIYF
CDR3nt: TGCGCCAGCAGTTACCTCGGGACAGGGAATGGAAACACCATATATTTT
abundance: once
j_gene: TRBJ1-3
len: 16
v_gene: TRBV5-1
d_gene: TRBD1

CDR3aa: CASSSQGYGNQPQHF
CDR3nt: TGTGCCAGCAGCTCTCAGGGGTACGGCAATCAGCCCCAGCATTTT
abundance: .
j_gene: TRBJ1-5
len: 15
v_gene: TRBV7-4
d_gene: .

CDR3aa: CASSEQSGSYNEQFF
CDR3nt: TGTGCCAGCAGTGAACAGAGCGGTTCCTACAATGAGCAGTTCTTC
abundance: .
j_gene: TRBJ2-1
len: 15
v_gene: TRBV6-1
d_gene: .

CDR3aa: CASSSQGWNEQFF
CDR3nt: TGTGCCAGCAGCTCTCAGGGGTGGAATGAGCAGTTCTTC
abundance: .
j_gene: TRBJ2-1
len: 13
v_gene: TRBV7-2
d_gene: .

CDR3aa: CASKYGTGVYEQYF
CDR3nt: TGTGCCAGCAAATACGGGACAGGGGTGTACGAGCAGTACTTC
abundance: .
j_gene: TRBJ2-7
len: 14
v_gene: TRBV27
d_gene: TRBD1

CDR3aa: CAIGPAGTGFFAGTGFVGEQFF
CDR3nt: TGCGCCATAGGGCCTGCCGGGACAGGATTCTTTGCCGGGACAGGATTCGTCGGTGAGCAGTTCTTC
abundance: .
j_gene: TRBJ2-1
len: 22
v_gene: TRBV5-1
d_gene: TRBD1

CDR3aa: CASSSQTGGFYGYTF
CDR3nt: TGCGCCAGCAGCTCCCAGACAGGGGGCTTCTATGGCTACACCTTC
abundance: .
j_gene: TRBJ1-2
len: 15
v_gene: TRBV5-1
d_gene: TRBD1

CDR3aa: CASSLGAAYEQYF
CDR3nt: TGTGCCAGCAGCTTAGGGGCAGCCTACGAGCAGTACTTC
abundance: once
j_gene: TRBJ2-7
len: 13
v_gene: TRBV11-3
d_gene: .

CDR3aa: CASSSTGNEQYF
CDR3nt: TGCGCCAGCAGCTCTACAGGGAACGAGCAGTACTTC
abundance: .
j_gene: TRBJ2-7
len: 12
v_gene: TRBV5-1
d_gene: .

CDR3aa: CASSPRGGTEAFF
CDR3nt: TGTGCCAGCAGCCCTAGGGGGGGGACTGAAGCTTTCTTT
abundance: once
j_gene: TRBJ1-1
len: 13
v_gene: TRBV28
d_gene: .

CDR3aa: CASSYFPTVNEKLFF
CDR3nt: TGTGCCAGCAGTTACTTTCCAACGGTTAATGAAAAACTGTTTTTT
abundance: .
j_gene: TRBJ1-4
len: 15
v_gene: TRBV6-5
d_gene: .

CDR3aa: CASSPGYVSYEQYF
CDR3nt: TGTGCCAGCTCACCGGGCTACGTCTCCTACGAGCAGTACTTC
abundance: few
j_gene: TRBJ2-7
len: 14
v_gene: TRBV18
d_gene: .

CDR3aa: CASRKNTEAFF
CDR3nt: TGTGCCAGTCGTAAGAACACTGAAGCTTTCTTT
abundance: .
j_gene: TRBJ1-1
len: 11
v_gene: TRBV12-3/TRBV12-4
d_gene: .

CDR3aa: CASSGDRGKNEQFF
CDR3nt: TGCGCCAGCAGTGGGGACAGGGGCAAGAATGAGCAGTTCTTC
abundance: .
j_gene: TRBJ2-1
len: 14
v_gene: TRBV10-1
d_gene: TRBD1

CDR3aa: CASSTGLAGLYEQYF
CDR3nt: TGTGCCAGCAGCACAGGACTAGCGGGACTTTACGAGCAGTACTTC
abundance: .
j_gene: TRBJ2-7
len: 15
v_gene: TRBV7-8
d_gene: TRBD2

CDR3aa: CASSLIDSSTDTQYF
CDR3nt: TGTGCCAGCAGTTTAATTGACTCTAGCACAGATACGCAGTATTTT
abundance: once
j_gene: TRBJ2-3
len: 15
v_gene: TRBV28
d_gene: .

CDR3aa: CASSEAGTSGGNEQFF
CDR3nt: TGTGCCAGCAGTGAAGCAGGCACTAGCGGAGGGAATGAGCAGTTCTTC
abundance: .
j_gene: TRBJ2-1
len: 16
v_gene: TRBV6-1
d_gene: TRBD2

CDR3aa: CASSQMTGQPQHF
CDR3nt: TGTGCCAGCAGCCAGATGACGGGACAGCCCCAGCATTTT
abundance: .
j_gene: TRBJ1-5
len: 13
v_gene: TRBV3-1/TRBV3-2
d_gene: .

CDR3aa: CASSLVGLQRAFF
CDR3nt: TGTGCCAGCAGCTTGGTGGGGCTTCAGAGGGCTTTCTTT
abundance: .
j_gene: TRBJ1-1
len: 13
v_gene: TRBV5-6
d_gene: .

CDR3aa: CATRSRGQGQPQHF
CDR3nt: TGTGCCACCAGATCCAGGGGACAAGGTCAGCCCCAGCATTTT
abundance: .
j_gene: TRBJ1-5
len: 14
v_gene: TRBV15
d_gene: .

CDR3aa: CASSTHFFGGEPEAFF
CDR3nt: TGTGCCAGTAGTACCCATTTTTTTGGGGGGGAGCCTGAAGCTTTCTTT
abundance: .
j_gene: TRBJ1-1
len: 16
v_gene: TRBV19
d_gene: .

CDR3aa: CASSLRDRGSSGYTF
CDR3nt: TGTGCCAGCAGCTTAAGGGACAGGGGGAGTAGTGGCTACACCTTC
abundance: .
j_gene: TRBJ1-2
len: 15
v_gene: TRBV7-9
d_gene: TRBD1

CDR3aa: CASSYSMGRDTEAFF
CDR3nt: TGTGCCAGCAGTTACTCGATGGGTCGGGACACTGAAGCTTTCTTT
abundance: once
j_gene: TRBJ1-1
len: 15
v_gene: TRBV6-5
d_gene: .

CDR3aa: CASSKGTSGNEQFF
CDR3nt: TGTGCCAGCAGCAAAGGAACTAGCGGCAATGAGCAGTTCTTC
abundance: few
j_gene: TRBJ2-1
len: 14
v_gene: TRBV21-1
d_gene: .

CDR3aa: CSAATAYGYTF
CDR3nt: TGCAGCGCTGCGACAGCCTATGGCTACACCTTC
abundance: once
j_gene: TRBJ1-2
len: 11
v_gene: TRBV29-1
d_gene: .

CDR3aa: CASSSLSRETQYF
CDR3nt: TGTGCCAGCAGCTCTTTGAGTCGGGAGACCCAGTACTTC
abundance: .
j_gene: TRBJ2-5
len: 13
v_gene: TRBV7-9
d_gene: .

CDR3aa: CASSLGHNNEQFF
CDR3nt: TGTGCTAGCAGCTTAGGGCACAACAATGAGCAGTTCTTC
abundance: .
j_gene: TRBJ2-1
len: 13
v_gene: TRBV7-7
d_gene: .